The 9 T cell receptor beta chains given below trace back to one sample, sequenced in a study of circulating and synovial CD4+ cells in juvenile arthritis (dated by TCRdb to 2013 to 2016). Libraries came from the immunoSEQ multiplex PCR assay. Sourced from immuneACCESS, this table was stored by TCRdb with only in-frame sequences that have V and J called. A share of the clones is absent; for the studies checked, an unresolved V gene accounts for under half, and the remainder has no known explanation. Counted in this sample were 30,000 to 40,000 clones; approximately 94% of them appeared once. 0.7% of the sample rests with the top ten. Source material: CD4+ T cells from blood. Receptors were obtained from a human donor with juvenile idiopathic arthritis.

The rearrangement links TRBV19 to TRBJ1-4; possible D gene TRBD1, 6 bases. Trimming took off 8 bases at V and 7 bases at J, with 20 bases between the two ends. The length of the CDR3 is 15 residues. Germline V gene sequence: CDR1 LNHDA, CDR2 SQIVND (reference sequence). The CDR3 loop reads CASGTTGSGSEKLFF. Here the CDR3 DNA reads TGTGCCAGTGGGACTACAGGGAGTGGAAGTGAAAAACTGTTTTTT. The full variable domain, its missing parts supplied by reference TRBV19 and TRBJ1-4, is DGGITQSPKYLFRKEGQNVTLSCEQNLNHDAMYWYRQDPGQGLRLIYYSQIVNDFQKGDIAEGYSVSREKKESFPLTVTSAQKNPTAFYLCASGTTGSGSEKLFFGSGTQLSVL.

This chain connects TRBV18 to TRBJ2-7; TRBD1 matches 12 bases. This CDR3 is built from 17 residues. V lost 1 base, J lost 3 bases, and 7 bases stayed unmatched. Germline V gene lookup returns CDR1 KGHSH and CDR2 LQKENI. CDR3 sequence: CASSPLAGTGGNYEQYF. The CDR3 coding sequence is TGTGCCAGCTCACCACTCGCCGGGACAGGGGGCAACTACGAGCAGTACTTC.

The genes are TRBV18 and TRBJ1-6; 10 positions agree with TRBD1. The CDR3 has 15 amino acids. In germline, CDR1 is KGHSH, CDR2 LQKENI. Trimming removed 2 bases from V and 10 bases from J; junction bases left unmatched: 5. The CDR3 nucleotides are TGTGCCAGCTCACCAATAGGACAGGGGGACTCACCCCTCCACTTT. Amino acid sequence: CASSPIGQGDSPLHF.

The genes are TRBV5-4 and TRBJ1-1; D gene unclear. Per the germline V gene, CDR1 is SGHNT and CDR2 is YYREEE (reference sequence). The CDR3 has 16 residues. The V and J ends lost 4 bases and 5 bases respectively, with 21 bases between them. The DNA of the CDR3 is TGTGCCAGCAGCCTCCCCTTAGGAGGTGGCGGGACTGAAGCTTTCTTT. Its protein product is CASSLPLGGGGTEAFF.

This clone was counted once. J is TRBJ2-3 and V is TRBV6-4; 10 bases match TRBD1. CDR1 MRHNA and CDR2 SNTAGT come from the germline V gene. The CDR3 loop spans 16 amino acids. J was trimmed by 4 bases and V by 0 bases; bases with no gene match: 4. DNA of the CDR3: TGTGCCAGCAGTGACTCGATGGGACAGGGGTCAGATACGCAGTATTTT. It yields the protein CASSDSMGQGSDTQYF.

The chain couples TRBV10-2 to TRBJ2-3; 7 nucleotides line up with TRBD2. With 7 bases clipped from V and 1 base from J, the junction kept 14 bases outside the gene matches. The CDR3 covers 17 residues. Germline CDR1 WSHSY, CDR2 SAAADI. CDR3 in amino acids: CASTPLDGAGGTDTQYF. DNA of the CDR3: TGCGCCAGCACTCCTCTCGATGGGGCGGGAGGCACAGATACGCAGTATTTT.

The chain has TRBV7-2 and TRBJ2-3; possible D gene TRBD1, 5 bases. Germline lookup yields CDR1 SGHTA and CDR2 FQGNSA. CDR3 length: 14 amino acids. Trimming took off 5 bases at V and 9 bases at J, with 18 bases between the two ends. In DNA, the CDR3 is TGTGCCAGCAGCGTCCGGCTTGACAGTGACACGCAGTATTTT. Translating it yields CASSVRLDSDTQYF.

For this clone: The junction and the germline gene differ at one end; a read error may be behind it. The chain has TRBV7-9 and TRBJ2-7, with a tentative D call TRBD2 (5 bases). Germline CDR1 reads SEHNR; CDR2 reads FQNEAQ (reference sequence). The CDR3 sequence is 9 residues long. The CDR3 DNA sequence: TGTGCCAGCAGCTCAATTGAGGGCTTC. Protein: CASSSIEGF. Together with reference TRBV7-9 and TRBJ2-7, the CDR3 gives the full variable domain: DTGVSQNPRHKITKRGQNVTFRCDPISEHNRLYWYRQTLGQGPEFLTYFQNEAQLEKSRLLSDRFSAERPKGSFSTLEIQRTEQGDSAMYLCASSSIEGFGPGTRLTVT.

Remarks on this clone: The junction differs from germline at one of its ends, possibly a read error. The J gene is TRBJ2-5, the V gene TRBV7-7, with 7 bases fitting TRBD2. CDR1 is SSHAT and CDR2 is FNYEAQ in the germline V gene (reference sequence). The CDR3 consists of 13 residues. The CDR3 sequence: CASSLERGETQYF. CDR3 DNA: TGTGCTAGCAGCTTAGAGCGGGGTGAGACCCAGTACTTC.